This TCR beta chain was recorded in a study of T cells after yellow fever vaccination. Overall study context: Fractions of limited cellularity were prepared by means of SMART-Seq v4 Ultra Low Input. Broader study findings: High-abundance clonotypes from the bulk population could contaminate FACS-sorted repertoires. Across the CD4 and CD8 compartments, a small share of clonotypes was present in both.

CDR1 is SGHDT, CDR2 YYEEEE, per germline. This CDR3 region has 14 residues. V was cut by 0 bases and J by 8 bases, with 9 bases left in between. In its sample, this clonotype was seen a few times. Its antigen is not known. A universal primer site and UMIs were added as TCR cDNA was made by 5'RACE template switching. TCRdb re-derived calls from the 5' RACE reads in MiXCR, one entry per CDR3 protein. The profile covers about 430,000 distinct CDR3 sequences, with around a sixth appearing a single time and 15% to 20% taken by the ten largest. The rearrangement links TRBV5-6 to TRBJ1-6; perhaps TRBD1 as D (5 bases). This TCR derives from a man aged 18 to 29 who received the YFV17D yellow fever vaccine. Sequencing was performed on PBMCs, taken before the yellow fever booster vaccination. The CDR3 nucleotides are TGTGCCAGCAGCTTGGCCGGGGGTCATTCACCCCTCCACTTT. Protein product: CASSLAGGHSPLHF.